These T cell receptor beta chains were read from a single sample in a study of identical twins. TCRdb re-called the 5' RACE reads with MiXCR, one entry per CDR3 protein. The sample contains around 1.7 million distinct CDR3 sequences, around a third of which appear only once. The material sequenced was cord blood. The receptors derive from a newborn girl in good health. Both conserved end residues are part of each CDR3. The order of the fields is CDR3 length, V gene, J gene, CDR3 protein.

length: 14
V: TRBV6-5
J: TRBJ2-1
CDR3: CASTGGATYNEQFF

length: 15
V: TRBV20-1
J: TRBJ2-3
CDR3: CSASAGGPDTDTQYF

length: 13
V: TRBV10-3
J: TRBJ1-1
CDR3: CAISSMGATEAFF

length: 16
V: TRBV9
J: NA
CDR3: CASSVAGTSGGETQYF

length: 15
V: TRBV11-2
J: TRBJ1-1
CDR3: CASSTSGTANTEAFF

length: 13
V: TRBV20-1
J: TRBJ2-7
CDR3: CSAPDRGLYEQYF

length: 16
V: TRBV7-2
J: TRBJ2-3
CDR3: CASSRTGLAGADTQYF

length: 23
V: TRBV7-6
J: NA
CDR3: CASSLAPTLRLTSSGPSPYEQYF

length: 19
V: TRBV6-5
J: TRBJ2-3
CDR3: CASSYSNPWSGRHTDTQCF

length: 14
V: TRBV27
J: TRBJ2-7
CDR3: CASIQAGRIYEQYF

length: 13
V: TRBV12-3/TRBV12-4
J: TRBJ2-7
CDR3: CASSFSLGYEQYF

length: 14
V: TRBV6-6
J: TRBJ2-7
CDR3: CASSYGRISYEQYF

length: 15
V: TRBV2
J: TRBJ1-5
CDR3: CASSEATFSDQPQHF

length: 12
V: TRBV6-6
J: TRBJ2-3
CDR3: CASSSSRDTQYF

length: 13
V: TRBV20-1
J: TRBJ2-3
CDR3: CSASGEVSDTQYF

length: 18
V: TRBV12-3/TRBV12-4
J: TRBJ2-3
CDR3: CASSSPGGRARGGDTQYF

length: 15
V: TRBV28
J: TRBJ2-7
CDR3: CASSPHRDRDYEQYF

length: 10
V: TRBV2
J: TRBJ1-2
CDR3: CASRTYGYTF

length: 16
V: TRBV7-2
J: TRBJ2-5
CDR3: CASSLSSRAGQETQYF

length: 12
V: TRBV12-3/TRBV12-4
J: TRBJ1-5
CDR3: CASSLTNQPQHF

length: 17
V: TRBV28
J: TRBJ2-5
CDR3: CASSLPPDRGSKETQYF

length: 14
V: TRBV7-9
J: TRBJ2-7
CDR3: CASSLAPKYNEQYF

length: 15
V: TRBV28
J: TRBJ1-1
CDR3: CASILGDWGNTEAFF

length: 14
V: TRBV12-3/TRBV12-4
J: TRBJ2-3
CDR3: CASSPTGSADTQYF

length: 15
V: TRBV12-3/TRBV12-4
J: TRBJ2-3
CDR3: CASSLTSGGLDTQYF

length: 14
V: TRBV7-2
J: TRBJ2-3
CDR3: CASSLITATDTQYF

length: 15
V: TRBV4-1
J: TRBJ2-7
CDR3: CASSQLVGFPSEQYF

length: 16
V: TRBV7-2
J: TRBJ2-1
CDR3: CASSLEGTLWYNEQFF

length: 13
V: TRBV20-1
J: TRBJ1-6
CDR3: CSARDRGPSPLHF